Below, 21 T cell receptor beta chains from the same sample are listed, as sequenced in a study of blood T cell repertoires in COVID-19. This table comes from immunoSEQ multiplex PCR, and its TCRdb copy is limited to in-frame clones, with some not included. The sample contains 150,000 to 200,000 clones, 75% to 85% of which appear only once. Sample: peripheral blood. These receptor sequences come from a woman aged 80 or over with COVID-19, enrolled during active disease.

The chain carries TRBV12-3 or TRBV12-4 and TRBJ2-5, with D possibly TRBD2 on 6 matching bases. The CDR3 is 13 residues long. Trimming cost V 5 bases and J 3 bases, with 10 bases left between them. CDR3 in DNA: TGTGCCAGCAGTCTCTGGGGGGAAGAGACCCAGTACTTC. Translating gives CASSLWGEETQYF.

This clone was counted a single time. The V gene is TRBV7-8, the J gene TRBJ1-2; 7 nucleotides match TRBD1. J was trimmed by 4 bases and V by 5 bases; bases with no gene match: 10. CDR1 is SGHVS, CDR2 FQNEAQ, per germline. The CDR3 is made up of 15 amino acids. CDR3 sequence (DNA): TGTGCCAGCAGCCACCTGGCCGGGACAGCCTATGGCTACACCTTC. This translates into CASSHLAGTAYGYTF.

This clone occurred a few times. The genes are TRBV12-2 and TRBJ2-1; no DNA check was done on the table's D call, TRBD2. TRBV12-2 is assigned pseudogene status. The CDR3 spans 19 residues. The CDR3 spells CASRFESANGTRLRNEQFF. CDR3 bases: TGTGCAAGTCGCTTTGAGTCCGCAAATGGGACTAGATTACGCAATGAGCAGTTCTTC.

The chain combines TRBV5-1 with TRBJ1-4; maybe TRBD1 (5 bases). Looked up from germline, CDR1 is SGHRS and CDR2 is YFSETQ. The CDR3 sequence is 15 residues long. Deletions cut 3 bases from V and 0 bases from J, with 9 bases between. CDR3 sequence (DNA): TGCGCCAGCAGCTCAGGGATATCAACTAATGAAAAACTGTTTTTT. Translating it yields CASSSGISTNEKLFF. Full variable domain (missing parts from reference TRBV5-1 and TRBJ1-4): KAGVTQTPRYLIKTRGQQVTLSCSPISGHRSVSWYQQTPGQGLQFLFEYFSETQRNKGNFPGRFSGRQFSNSRSEMNVSTLELGDSALYLCASSSGISTNEKLFFGSGTQLSVL.

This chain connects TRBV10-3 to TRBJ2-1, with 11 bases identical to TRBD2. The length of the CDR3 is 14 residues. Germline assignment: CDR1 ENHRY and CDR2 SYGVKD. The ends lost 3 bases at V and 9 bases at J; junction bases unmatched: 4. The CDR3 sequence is CAISDGLAGVEQFF. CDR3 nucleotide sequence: TGTGCCATCAGTGATGGACTAGCGGGTGTTGAGCAGTTCTTC.

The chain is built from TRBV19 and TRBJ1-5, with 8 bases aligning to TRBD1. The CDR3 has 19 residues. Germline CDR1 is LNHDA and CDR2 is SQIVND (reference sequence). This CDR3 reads CASNPRSGTGGGSNQPQHF. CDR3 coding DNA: TGTGCAAGCAACCCGAGATCCGGGACAGGAGGGGGGAGCAATCAGCCCCAGCATTTT.

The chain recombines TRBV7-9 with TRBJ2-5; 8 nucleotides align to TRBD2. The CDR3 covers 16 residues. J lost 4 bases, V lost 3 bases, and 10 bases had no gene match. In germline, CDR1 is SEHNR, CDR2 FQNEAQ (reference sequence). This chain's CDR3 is CASSFGLAPGGETQYF. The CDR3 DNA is TGTGCCAGCAGCTTCGGACTAGCCCCCGGTGGAGAGACCCAGTACTTC.

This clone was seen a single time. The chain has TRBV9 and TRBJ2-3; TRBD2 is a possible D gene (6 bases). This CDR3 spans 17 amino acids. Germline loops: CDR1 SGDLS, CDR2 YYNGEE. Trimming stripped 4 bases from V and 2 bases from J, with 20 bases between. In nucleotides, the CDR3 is TGTGCCAGCAGCTCTCCGGACCTCCGGACTAACACAGATACGCAGTATTTT. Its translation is CASSSPDLRTNTDTQYF. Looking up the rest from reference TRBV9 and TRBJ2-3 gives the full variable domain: DSGVTQTPKHLITATGQRVTLRCSPRSGDLSVYWYQQSLDQGLQFLIQYYNGEERAKGNILERFSAQQFPDLHSELNLSSLELGDSALYFCASSSPDLRTNTDTQYFGPGTRLTVL.

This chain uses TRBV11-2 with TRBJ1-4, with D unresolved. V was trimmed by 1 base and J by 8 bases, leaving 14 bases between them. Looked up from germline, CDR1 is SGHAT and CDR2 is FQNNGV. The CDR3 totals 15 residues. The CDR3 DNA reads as TGTGCCAGCAGCTTAGGGCGGGTCAATGGGGAAAAACTGTTTTTT. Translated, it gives CASSLGRVNGEKLFF.

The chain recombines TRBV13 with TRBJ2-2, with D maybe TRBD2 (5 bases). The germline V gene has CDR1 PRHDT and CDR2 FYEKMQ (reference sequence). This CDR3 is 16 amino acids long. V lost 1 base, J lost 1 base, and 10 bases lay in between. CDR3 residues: CASSLALERNTGELFF. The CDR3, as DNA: TGTGCCAGCAGCTTAGCACTAGAAAGGAACACCGGGGAGCTGTTTTTT.

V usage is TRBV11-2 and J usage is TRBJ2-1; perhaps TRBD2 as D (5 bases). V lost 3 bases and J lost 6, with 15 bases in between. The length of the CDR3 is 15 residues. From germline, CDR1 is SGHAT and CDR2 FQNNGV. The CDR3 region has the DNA TGTGCCAGCAGCTTCGGCCTCTTAGCGCCCAATGAGCAGTTCTTC. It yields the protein CASSFGLLAPNEQFF.

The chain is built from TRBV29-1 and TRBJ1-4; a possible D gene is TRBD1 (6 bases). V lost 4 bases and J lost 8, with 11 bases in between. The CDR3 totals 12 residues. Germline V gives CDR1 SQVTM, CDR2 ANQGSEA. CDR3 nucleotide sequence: TGCAGCGTTGGGGGGACAACCGAAAAACTGTTTTTT. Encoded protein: CSVGGTTEKLFF. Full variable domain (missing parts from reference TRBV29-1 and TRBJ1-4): SAVISQKPSRDICQRGTSLTIQCQVDSQVTMMFWYRQQPGQSLTLIATANQGSEATYESGFVIDKFPISRPNLTFSTLTVSNMSPEDSSIYLCSVGGTTEKLFFGSGTQLSVL.

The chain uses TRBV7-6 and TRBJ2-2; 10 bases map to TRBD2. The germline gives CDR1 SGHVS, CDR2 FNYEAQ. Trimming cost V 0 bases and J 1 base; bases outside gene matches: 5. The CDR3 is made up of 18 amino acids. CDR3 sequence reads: CASSLALAGEMNTGELFF. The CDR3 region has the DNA TGTGCCAGCAGCTTAGCCCTAGCGGGGGAAATGAACACCGGGGAGCTGTTTTTT. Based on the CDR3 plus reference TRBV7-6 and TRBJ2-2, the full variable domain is GAGVSQSPRYKVTKRGQDVALRCDPISGHVSLYWYRQALGQGPEFLTYFNYEAQQDKSGLPNDRFSAERPEGSISTLTIQRTEQRDSAMYRCASSLALAGEMNTGELFFGEGSRLTVL.

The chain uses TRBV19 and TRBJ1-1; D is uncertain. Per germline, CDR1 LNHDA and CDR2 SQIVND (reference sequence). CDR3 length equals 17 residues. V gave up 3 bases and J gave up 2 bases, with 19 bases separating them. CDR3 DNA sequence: TGTGCCAGTAGTATTTATGGGAGGGAGGGAGAAAACACTGAAGCTTTCTTT. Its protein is CASSIYGREGENTEAFF.

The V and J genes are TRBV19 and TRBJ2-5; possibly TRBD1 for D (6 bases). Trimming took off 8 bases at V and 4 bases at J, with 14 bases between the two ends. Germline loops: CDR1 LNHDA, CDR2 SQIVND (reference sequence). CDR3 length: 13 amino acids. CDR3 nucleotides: TGTGCCAGTTCCCCGGGACATCGAGAGACCCAGTACTTC. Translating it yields CASSPGHRETQYF.

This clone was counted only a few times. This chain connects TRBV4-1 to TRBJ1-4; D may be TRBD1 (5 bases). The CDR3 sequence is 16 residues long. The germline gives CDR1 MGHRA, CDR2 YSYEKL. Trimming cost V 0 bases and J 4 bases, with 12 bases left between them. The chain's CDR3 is CASSQEYPGINEKLFF. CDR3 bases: TGCGCCAGCAGCCAAGAGTACCCAGGGATTAATGAAAAACTGTTTTTT.

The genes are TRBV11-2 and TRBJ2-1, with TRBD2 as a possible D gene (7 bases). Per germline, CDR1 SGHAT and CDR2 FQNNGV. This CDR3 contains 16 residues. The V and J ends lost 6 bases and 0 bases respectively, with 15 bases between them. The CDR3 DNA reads TGTGCCAGCAGGGGCGGGGGCCCTCCCTCCTACAATGAGCAGTTCTTC. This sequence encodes CASRGGGPPSYNEQFF. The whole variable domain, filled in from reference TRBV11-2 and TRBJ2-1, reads EAGVAQSPRYKIIEKRQSVAFWCNPISGHATLYWYQQILGQGPKLLIQFQNNGVVDDSQLPKDRFSAERLKGVDSTLKIQPAKLEDSAVYLCASRGGGPPSYNEQFFGPGTRLTVL.

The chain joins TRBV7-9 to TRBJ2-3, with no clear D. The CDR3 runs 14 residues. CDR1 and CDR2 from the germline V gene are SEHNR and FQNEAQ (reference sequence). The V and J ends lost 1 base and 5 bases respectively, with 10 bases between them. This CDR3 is CASSLVSFLDTQYF. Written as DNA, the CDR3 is TGTGCCAGCAGCTTAGTATCCTTTCTAGATACGCAGTATTTT.

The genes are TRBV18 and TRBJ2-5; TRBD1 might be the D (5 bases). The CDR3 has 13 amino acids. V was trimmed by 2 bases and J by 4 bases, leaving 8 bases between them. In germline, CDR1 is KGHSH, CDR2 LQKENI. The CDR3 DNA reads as TGTGCCAGCTCACCAGGGGCTGGAGAGACCCAGTACTTC. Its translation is CASSPGAGETQYF. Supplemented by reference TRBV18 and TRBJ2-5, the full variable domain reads NAGVMQNPRHLVRRRGQEARLRCSPMKGHSHVYWYRQLPEEGLKFMVYLQKENIIDESGMPKERFSAEFPKEGPSILRIQQVVRGDSAAYFCASSPGAGETQYFGPGTRLLVL.

The CDR3 nucleotides are TGTGCCAGCAGCTTAGCGGGAGGGCCTAGGAATGAGCAGTTCTTC. Protein product: CASSLAGGPRNEQFF. The chain has TRBV27 and TRBJ2-1; 11 bases are shared with TRBD2. After removal of 6 bases from V and 7 bases from J, the junction contained 8 bases not matched to a gene. The germline V gene encodes CDR1 MNHEY and CDR2 SMNVEV (reference sequence). CDR3 length: 15 residues.

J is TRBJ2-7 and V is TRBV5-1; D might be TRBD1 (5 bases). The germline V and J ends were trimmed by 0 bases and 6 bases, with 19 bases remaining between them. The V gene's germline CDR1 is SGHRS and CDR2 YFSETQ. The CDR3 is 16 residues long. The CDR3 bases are TGCGCCAGCAGCTTGGGGTATGGCGGCAGGACATCCGAGCAGTACTTC. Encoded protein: CASSLGYGGRTSEQYF.